The clone carrying this TCR beta chain appeared once. CDR3 length: 13 residues. Germline V gives CDR1 LGHDT, CDR2 YNNKEL (reference sequence). V was shortened by 4 bases and J by 5 bases, with 11 bases between the two germline ends. The data belong to a study of blood T cell repertoires in COVID-19. Study background: The United States, Italy and Spain provided the acute and convalescent COVID-19 samples. In each case, the material was cDNA or gDNA derived from T cells, B-cell-depleted T cells, or PBMCs.

In the original processing: The authors estimated nucleated cell counts from reference gene primer amplification. Using immunoSEQ multiplex PCR, the repertoire was profiled, and TCRdb retains in-frame clones only, with some absent. That table is the source of V, J and clone size, and D and trimming were worked out from the DNA. The data contain under 150,000 clones, 88% of them singletons. The clonotype comes from a human donor in a cohort sampled during active COVID-19. The sequencing sample was made of peripheral blood. The chain joins TRBV3-1 (or the pseudogene TRBV3-2) to TRBJ1-2; weak D call: TRBD1 (6 bases). The CDR3 region has the DNA TGTGCCAGCAGCCCCCCTCAGGGGTATGGCTACACCTTC. It specifies CASSPPQGYGYTF.